Each of the 9 T cell receptor beta chains below was sequenced from the same sample in a study of metastatic and nonmetastatic thyroid tumors. TCRdb recomputed clones from the PCR reads via MiXCR. The table records tens of thousands of clones, under 35% of them present only once. No treatment of any kind had been given to any patient before thyroid surgery. The sequenced material came from blood. These receptors originate from a female donor with papillary thyroid cancer or a benign thyroid nodule (not recorded which). Some clones in this sample may be carry-over from other donors' samples.

V gene TRBV11-2 combines with J gene TRBJ2-2, with D hard to call. The CDR3 length is 13 residues. Trimming removed 0 bases at V and 1 base at J, with 0 bases between. Germline CDR1 reads SGHAT; CDR2 reads FQNNGV. The CDR3 region is CASSLENTGELFF. CDR3 DNA: TGTGCCAGCAGCTTAGAGAACACCGGGGAGCTGTTTTTT.

This clone was observed many times. The V and J genes are TRBV10-3 and TRBJ1-5; 7 positions match TRBD1. The CDR3 is made up of 15 amino acids. The germline V gene has CDR1 ENHRY and CDR2 SYGVKD. The V and J ends lost 10 bases and 0 bases, in that order; junction bases with no gene match: 9. CDR3 nucleotide sequence: TGTGCCACAGGGAAGGGGGCCAATAGCAATCAGCCCCAGCATTTT. Translated: CATGKGANSNQPQHF.

This clone was seen many times. This may stem from a read error, because a much larger clone lies one nucleotide away. The chain joins TRBV4-1 to TRBJ1-3, with no clear D. Germline V lookup: CDR1 MGHRA, CDR2 YSYEKL. This CDR3 contains 16 residues. The CDR3 DNA reads as TGCGCCAGCAGCCAACCCTTGACGGACTCTGGAAACACCGTATATTTT. Translation gives CASSQPLTDSGNTVYF.

This clone is medium-sized. This rearrangement joins TRBV6-5 to TRBJ1-6; D is ambiguous. V shed 2 bases and J shed 9 bases, with 11 bases lying between them. The CDR3 totals 14 residues. CDR1 MNHEY and CDR2 SVGAGI come from the germline V gene. CDR3 amino acids: CASSYASVGSPLHF. In nucleotides, the CDR3 is TGTGCCAGCAGTTACGCATCCGTTGGTTCACCCCTCCACTTT.

This clone is medium-sized in the sample. The genes are TRBV7-2 and TRBJ1-2, with D perhaps matching TRBD1 (5 bases). Looked up from germline, CDR1 is SGHTA and CDR2 is FQGNSA. The CDR3 covers 14 residues. Trimming stripped 4 bases from V and 2 bases from J, with 11 bases between. The CDR3 spells CASSSRGGNYGYTF. The CDR3, as DNA: TGTGCCAGCAGCTCCCGGGGGGGGAACTATGGCTACACCTTC.

This clone is a singleton in its sample. The chain uses TRBV5-4 and TRBJ2-5; 8 bases agree with TRBD1. Trimming removed 1 base from V and 9 bases from J; junction bases left unmatched: 11. Germline V gene sequence: CDR1 SGHNT, CDR2 YYREEE (reference sequence). This CDR3 comprises 15 residues. Here the CDR3 DNA reads TGTGCCAGCAGCTTGTGGACAGGGAATAAGAGACCCCAGTACTTC. Its translation is CASSLWTGNKRPQYF.

Relative to its sample, this clone is medium-sized. The chain is built from TRBV6-1 and TRBJ2-7; TRBD2 matches at 9 bases. Germline V gives CDR1 MNHNS, CDR2 SASEGT. This CDR3 comprises 14 residues. With V trimmed by 5 bases and J by 7 bases, 9 bases remained unmatched. CDR3 in amino acids: CASSPSGGSGEQYF. Written as DNA, the CDR3 is TGTGCCAGCAGTCCCAGCGGGGGGAGCGGGGAGCAGTACTTC.

This clone was counted only a few times. This chain connects TRBV6-5 to TRBJ1-2, with TRBD1 matching over 11 bases. Germline values: CDR1 MNHEY, CDR2 SVGAGI. The J segment lost 4 bases and the V segment lost 0 bases, leaving 7 bases of the junction unmatched. This CDR3 contains 17 residues. CDR3 amino acids: CASSYSRTGGGGYGYTF. The CDR3 DNA reads as TGTGCCAGCAGTTACTCACGGACAGGGGGCGGCGGCTATGGCTACACCTTC.

This chain uses TRBV28 with TRBJ2-7; a weak D match, TRBD1 (6 bases). The CDR3 totals 14 residues. The ends were cut back, 10 bases at V and 6 bases at J, with 22 bases in the middle. The germline CDR1 and CDR2 sequences are MDHEN and SYDVKM. The CDR3, as DNA: TGTGCCACCTCTGGCGTTCAGGGGTACCGCGAGCAGTACTTC. It yields the protein CATSGVQGYREQYF.